This T cell receptor beta chain is drawn from a study of blood T cell repertoires in COVID-19. Study in general: The United States, Italy and Spain provided the acute and convalescent COVID-19 samples. In each case, the material was cDNA or gDNA derived from T cells, B-cell-depleted T cells, or PBMCs.

Original methodology: It was from reference gene primer amplification that nucleated cell counts were estimated. Using immunoSEQ multiplex PCR, the repertoire was profiled, and TCRdb retains in-frame clones only, with some absent. The D gene and trimming were derived from the DNA, and the V and J assignments and clone size from that table. The sample shows about 110,000 clones, over 55% of them seen only once. Germline V gene data show CDR1 as SGHRS and CDR2 as YFSETQ. The length of the CDR3 is 19 residues. J was trimmed by 2 bases and V by 0 bases; bases with no gene match: 6. The TCR comes from a human donor with acute or convalescent COVID-19. The donor label of this sample is uncertain. Sequencing input: peripheral blood. V and J are TRBV5-1 and TRBJ2-1; the match to TRBD2 covers 15 bases. The chain's CDR3 is CASSLVGLAGGRTYNEQFF. The CDR3 DNA reads as TGCGCCAGCAGCTTGGTAGGACTAGCGGGGGGGCGGACCTACAATGAGCAGTTCTTC.